This T cell receptor (beta chain) was profiled in a study of T cells in Graves' hyperthyroidism and ophthalmopathy. Notes on the study in general: Peripheral blood also featured most of the thyroid clonotypes expanded above 0.001.

TCR beta CDR3 regions were amplified from RNA transcripts. The TCR CDR3 was amplified in a first-round RT-PCR using the HTBI primer set. From the multiplex PCR reads, TCRdb called clonotypes with MiXCR, one entry per CDR3 protein. Among 270,000 or so distinct CDR3 sequences listed, less than 30% were seen once. Cells are PBMCs isolated from approximately 9.2 ml of fresh blood. This clonotype was detected many times. As yet, its antigen is unknown. The receptor's source is a man aged 40-50 years with Graves' hyperthyroidism that later progressed to Graves' ophthalmopathy. Sequencing input: blood.

CDR3 region: CASSYSRGSTEAFF. The CDR3 DNA sequence: TGTGCCAGCAGTTACTCGAGGGGGAGCACTGAAGCTTTCTTT. This chain joins TRBV6-2 or TRBV6-3 and TRBJ1-1; D possibly corresponds to TRBD1 (6 bases). Germline values: CDR1 MNHEY, CDR2 SVGEGT. The CDR3 covers 14 residues. Trimming removed 0 bases at V and 4 bases at J, with 9 bases between.